This passage covers 9 T cell receptor beta chains from one sample sequenced in a study of blood T cell repertoires in COVID-19. The repertoire was sequenced with immunoSEQ multiplex PCR; TCRdb's copy has only in-frame clones and lacks some. The table lists hundreds of thousands of clones, 80% to 90% of them singletons, with 1% in the top ten. Sequencing was done on a sample of PBMCs or T cells enriched from blood (not recorded which). These TCRs come from a man younger than 35 who had recovered from COVID-19.

The rearrangement links TRBV7-3 to TRBJ2-3, with D tentatively TRBD1 (5 bases). V gave up 3 bases and J gave up 0 bases, with 10 bases separating them. Per the germline V gene, CDR1 is SGHTA and CDR2 is FQGTGA. The CDR3 runs to 15 residues. CDR3 nucleotides: TGTGCCAGCAGCTTGCAGGGAACTAGCACAGATACGCAGTATTTT. This sequence encodes CASSLQGTSTDTQYF.

The V and J genes are TRBV7-9 and TRBJ2-1; no clear D gene. CDR1 is SEHNR, CDR2 FQNEAQ, per germline (reference sequence). This CDR3 spans 13 amino acids. Trimming shortened V by 6 bases and J by 7 bases, and 13 bases separated the two germline ends. The DNA of the CDR3 is TGTGCCAGCAGTTCTACTCTGAGGAATGAGCAGTTCTTC. Translating it yields CASSSTLRNEQFF.

The gene calls are TRBV7-2 and TRBJ2-7, with D possibly matching TRBD1 (5 bases). Deletions cut 5 bases from V and 3 bases from J, with 14 bases between. The CDR3 runs 14 residues. The germline gives CDR1 SGHTA, CDR2 FQGNSA. The CDR3 protein is CASSLDAGLYEQYF. CDR3 nucleotides: TGTGCCAGCAGCCTGGACGCAGGGCTCTACGAGCAGTACTTC.

V gene TRBV3-1 (or the pseudogene TRBV3-2) combines with J gene TRBJ1-2, with D uncertain. V lost 0 bases, J lost 5 bases, and 4 bases lay in between. The CDR3 contains 12 residues. Germline V gene lookup returns CDR1 LGHDT and CDR2 YNNKEL (reference sequence). The CDR3 DNA reads TGTGCCAGCAGCCAAGATAGATATGGCTACACCTTC. Protein sequence: CASSQDRYGYTF.

A single count supports this clone. The rearrangement joins TRBV7-9 to TRBJ2-3; possibly TRBD1 for D (5 bases). The V gene lost 4 bases and the J gene lost 1 base, with 12 bases spanning the gap. The CDR3 totals 15 residues. Per germline, CDR1 SEHNR and CDR2 FQNEAQ (reference sequence). The chain's CDR3 is CASSYSGAGTDTQYF. The DNA of the CDR3 is TGTGCCAGCAGCTATAGTGGGGCTGGCACAGATACGCAGTATTTT.

V and J are TRBV11-2 and TRBJ1-1; TRBD1 might be the D (6 bases). Germline V lookup: CDR1 SGHAT, CDR2 FQNNGV. The V end lost 5 bases, the J end lost 1 base, and 11 bases lay between the germline ends. The CDR3 runs to 14 residues. The CDR3 loop reads CASSPGHQNTEAFF. Here the CDR3 DNA reads TGTGCCAGCAGCCCGGGACACCAGAACACTGAAGCTTTCTTT.

The CDR3 sequence: CASSLKAAGGSGNTQYF. The CDR3 DNA is TGTGCCAGCAGCTTAAAGGCAGCGGGGGGGAGCGGAAATACGCAGTATTTT. The chain links TRBV7-3 to TRBJ2-3; TRBD2 agrees at 10 bases. In germline, CDR1 is SGHTA, CDR2 FQGTGA. V lost 1 base and J lost 7; bases outside the gene matches: 11. The CDR3 covers 17 residues. Based on the CDR3 plus reference TRBV7-3 and TRBJ2-3, the full variable domain is GAGVSQTPSNKVTEKGKYVELRCDPISGHTALYWYRQSLGQGPEFLIYFQGTGAADDSGLPNDRFFAVRPEGSVSTLKIQRTERGDSAVYLCASSLKAAGGSGNTQYFGPGTRLTVL.

The chain employs TRBV5-1 and TRBJ2-2; D is ambiguous. In germline, CDR1 is SGHRS, CDR2 YFSETQ. V was clipped by 4 bases and J by 1 base, with 5 bases between them. This CDR3 is built from 13 residues. The CDR3 region is CASSPENTGELFF. The CDR3 region has the DNA TGCGCCAGCAGCCCAGAGAACACCGGGGAGCTGTTTTTT.

The CDR3 spells CASSYSRQGAGTEAFF. The DNA for the CDR3 is TGTGCCAGCAGTTACTCGAGGCAGGGGGCGGGCACTGAAGCTTTCTTT. This chain uses TRBV6-5 with TRBJ1-1; 8 positions agree with TRBD1. The CDR3 extends over 16 amino acids. Germline V CDR1 and CDR2: MNHEY, SVGAGI. V lost 0 bases to trimming and J lost 4 bases; unmatched junction nucleotides: 7.